This entry describes one T cell receptor beta chain. It has no known antigen specificity. Base-call qualities are not available, and no considerably larger clone is one nucleotide away. The data are from a study of blood T cells in healthy people across ages (dated by TCRdb to the mid-2010s). In the study overall: Template switching captured roughly one uniquely barcoded TCR beta cDNA molecule per two T cells in model experiments. Age-related changes in TCR beta repertoire diversity were measured in the study by deep sequencing normalized with unique cDNA molecular identifiers. Donors were grouped into four age groups: young (average roughly 15 years), middle-aged (around 39), aged (roughly 62) and long-lived (about 82). To avoid experimental bias, donors of different ages were randomly spread across the sequencing lanes. The study analyzed two additional independent replicas of 1 million unique cDNA reads from the same blood draw for two donors, one aged 18 to 30 and one aged 80 or older. On the study overall, not on this receptor specifically: As age increased, observed TCR beta diversity per million T cells dropped in a roughly linear way, and a significant reduction was already evident by age 40. Estimates of total diversity based on one million sequenced T cells were considered lower bounds and underestimates. Because the CMV infection status of the donors was unknown, age-related changes in expanded clonotypes may potentially have been confounded. There was a strong correlation between observed TCR beta diversity and the percentage of naive T cells measured by flow cytometry. Bulk unsorted PBMC profiling prevented conclusive comparison of naive and antigen-experienced compartments. Compared with the aged group, more naive CD4+ T cells, fewer expanded clones and increased TCR diversity were shown by the long-lived group, suggesting age selection.

The CDR3 contains 15 residues, cysteine and phenylalanine counted. The entry retains the CDR3 DNA only, 45 bases that are in frame from base 1. As encoded in the germline V gene (reference sequence), CDR1 is MNHEY while CDR2 is SMNVEV. V loses 2 bases, J loses 6 bases, and the germline ends lie 14 bases apart. The donors were roughly 39 Caucasian individuals from Russia, aged 6 to 90 years, who were systemically healthy. Approximately 10 milliliters of peripheral blood were collected from each donor into EDTA-treated Vacutainer tubes. PBMCs were isolated by Ficoll-Paque density-gradient centrifugation, with at least 6.5 million obtained per sample. Total RNA was extracted from PBMCs with Trizol reagent, with at least 6 micrograms obtained per sample. For every donor, flow cytometry on a PBMC aliquot measured the percentage of naive CD45RAhigh/CD27high T cells. Receptors were amplified or captured by 5' RACE. The instrument given in TCRdb is Illumina HiSeq 2500. The second PCR ran for about 6 to 12 cycles and used a J-beta primer mix along with a sample-barcoded 5' primer. A unique molecular identifier was introduced onto each TCR beta cDNA molecule by a template-switch 5' adaptor carrying 12 random nucleotides. Each sample yielded at least 2.5 million CDR3-containing paired-end reads. First-strand cDNA synthesis was performed from all RNA using the Mint cDNA synthesis kit, with priming by a TRBC-specific oligonucleotide. All cDNA was treated with uracil-DNA glycosylase and then went through a first 18-cycle PCR with the universal primers M1SS and BC2_uni_R. Per the original workflow: Normalization of each sample was performed by random selection of 1 million high-quality reads, each carrying a distinct molecular identifier. Instead of being binned into consensus sequences, reads that shared molecular identifiers were thrown out. CDR3 identification, clonotype clustering and error correction used MiTCR with a Q25 quality threshold and the strictest error-elimination algorithm. Lower-bound total TCR beta diversity was estimated with a nonparametric unseen species model using Euler transformation. The public sequencing data were trimmed at Q25 with fastp and processed into clonotypes with MiXCR by TCRdb, which kept only in-frame beta chains. Each CDR3 protein gets just one entry, which takes the most common genes and DNA from the rows behind it. Here the V and J calls rest on TCRdb's processing, not on the authors' analysis. A total of 870,000 or so distinct CDR3 sequences appear in this sample, about 30% of them only once. 15% to 20% of the sample belongs to the ten largest clones.

This receptor was taken from an elderly woman in good health. Sequenced: blood. The receptor chain draws on TRBV27 and TRBJ2-1; too little of a D gene remains to name it. The bases are TGTGCCAGCAGTTTAGAGCGAGCCCAAACCAATGAGCAGTTCTTC. This sequence encodes CASSLERAQTNEQFF.